This T cell receptor beta chain was sequenced in a study of OX40 agonist ivuxolimab in advanced cancers. For the study at large: In three patients, partial responses were observed, one with hepatocellular carcinoma and two with cutaneous melanoma.

CDR3 length: 18 amino acids. In germline, CDR1 is KGHSH, CDR2 LQKENI. Trimming cost V 1 base and J 0 bases; bases outside gene matches: 10. Repertoires were generated with immunoSEQ multiplex PCR, while TCRdb's copy carries only in-frame clones and drops some. This sample has about 61,000 clones, with 75% to 90% found just once. The sequence came from an adult with an advanced solid tumor such as melanoma, head and neck, liver or kidney cancer. The J gene is TRBJ1-1, the V gene TRBV18; TRBD1 aligns across 8 bases. The source was CD4+ or CD8+ T cells sorted from blood, collected in a trial of the OX40 agonist ivuxolimab. In DNA, the CDR3 is TGTGCCAGCTCACCACGGCGACAGGGGACCACGATGAACACTGAAGCTTTCTTT. It encodes CASSPRRQGTTMNTEAFF.